The 15 T cell receptor beta chains listed next were all sequenced from one sample in a study of OX40 agonist ivuxolimab in advanced cancers. The method was immunoSEQ multiplex PCR; TCRdb's version includes in-frame clones alone and lacks a portion of them. This sample has about 100,000 clones; over 75% occur once, and the top ten carry roughly 0.15%. Here the sequenced sample was CD4+ or CD8+ T cells sorted from blood, taken in a trial of the OX40 agonist ivuxolimab. All receptors derive from an adult with an advanced solid tumor such as melanoma, head and neck, liver or kidney cancer.

The V call is TRBV15, the J call TRBJ1-1; D remains ambiguous. Trimming pared 3 bases from V and 1 base from J, leaving 6 bases between. There are 13 residues in the CDR3. Germline V gene data show CDR1 as LNHNV and CDR2 as YYDKDF (reference sequence). The CDR3, as DNA: TGTGCCACCAGCAGTGGCGCGAACACTGAAGCTTTCTTT. Its translation: CATSSGANTEAFF.

The V gene is TRBV28, the J gene TRBJ1-4, with a tentative D call TRBD1 (5 bases). Germline V lookup: CDR1 MDHEN, CDR2 SYDVKM. With 10 bases removed from V and 6 bases from J, the gap between germline ends came to 12 bases. The CDR3 extends over 12 amino acids. This CDR3 reads CATKGTDEKLFF. The CDR3 DNA sequence: TGTGCCACTAAGGGGACGGATGAAAAACTGTTTTTT.

V is TRBV7-9 and J is TRBJ2-3; 9 bases align to TRBD2. V dropped 0 bases and J dropped 2; count of bases not matched to a gene: 6. CDR1 and CDR2 from the germline V gene are SEHNR and FQNEAQ (reference sequence). The CDR3 totals 17 residues. The CDR3 sequence: CASSLAGTSWVTDTQYF. The CDR3 nucleotides are TGTGCCAGCAGCTTAGCGGGGACTAGCTGGGTCACAGATACGCAGTATTTT. Complete variable domain (other parts from reference TRBV7-9 and TRBJ2-3): DTGVSQNPRHKITKRGQNVTFRCDPISEHNRLYWYRQTLGQGPEFLTYFQNEAQLEKSRLLSDRFSAERPKGSFSTLEIQRTEQGDSAMYLCASSLAGTSWVTDTQYFGPGTRLTVL.

The rearrangement links TRBV6-4 to TRBJ2-1; D gene unclear. CDR1 is MRHNA and CDR2 is SNTAGT in the germline V gene. Trimming stripped 2 bases from V and 7 bases from J, with 6 bases between. This CDR3 has 12 residues. CDR3 sequence: CASSDGLNEQFF. The CDR3 DNA sequence: TGTGCCAGCAGTGACGGGCTAAATGAGCAGTTCTTC.

The chain employs TRBV27 and TRBJ2-3; perhaps TRBD1 as D (6 bases). Trimming left V 4 bases short and J 0 bases short, with 14 bases between. CDR1 and CDR2 (germline): MNHEY, SMNVEV (reference sequence). This CDR3 is 16 amino acids long. The CDR3 here is CASSYTGHPSTDTQYF. Written as DNA, the CDR3 is TGTGCCAGCAGTTATACAGGGCATCCTAGCACAGATACGCAGTATTTT.

The CDR3 sequence is CASILRGSSQETQYF. The CDR3, as DNA: TGTGCCAGCATTCTAAGGGGCAGCAGCCAAGAGACCCAGTACTTC. The chain uses TRBV6-5 and TRBJ2-5; D possibly corresponds to TRBD1 (5 bases). This CDR3 has 15 residues. Germline V gene sequence: CDR1 MNHEY, CDR2 SVGAGI. Trimming took 7 bases from V and 1 from J, leaving 16 bases between them.

The rearrangement links TRBV19 to TRBJ1-2; D remains ambiguous. This CDR3 comprises 13 residues. Germline assignment: CDR1 LNHDA and CDR2 SQIVND (reference sequence). Trimming took 6 bases from V and 6 from J, leaving 14 bases between them. The CDR3: CASRPTREHGYTF. In DNA, the CDR3 is TGTGCCAGTAGACCTACAAGGGAACATGGCTACACCTTC.

The rearrangement joins TRBV25-1 to TRBJ2-1; D is unclear. The germline V and J ends were trimmed by 8 bases and 1 base, with 9 bases remaining between them. This CDR3 comprises 13 residues. CDR1 is MGHDK and CDR2 is SYGVNS in the germline V gene. The CDR3 loop is CASRKGSYNEQFF. The CDR3 nucleotides are TGTGCCAGCCGGAAAGGGTCCTACAATGAGCAGTTCTTC.

About this clone itself: The junction shows a germline mismatch at one end, possibly a read error. The chain carries TRBV11-2 and TRBJ2-1, with D tentatively TRBD1 or TRBD2 (6 bases each). The CDR3 loop spans 14 amino acids. Germline V gene lookup returns CDR1 SGHAT and CDR2 FQNNGV. CDR3 coding DNA: TGTGCCAGCAGCTTAGCGGGGGCGGGGTCGGAGCATTTCTTC. Translation gives CASSLAGAGSEHFF.

This clone has a single count. The V call is TRBV28, the J call TRBJ2-7; 9 bases are shared with TRBD2. Germline values: CDR1 MDHEN, CDR2 SYDVKM. Germline trimming cut 5 bases from V and 3 bases from J; bases unmatched to any gene: 8. The length of the CDR3 is 15 residues. The CDR3 spells CASSLMGSGSYEQYF. The DNA for the CDR3 is TGTGCCAGCAGTCTAATGGGTAGCGGGAGCTACGAGCAGTACTTC.

J is TRBJ2-7 and V is TRBV6-1; D gene unclear. V gave up 2 bases and J gave up 2 bases, with 10 bases separating them. The CDR3 loop spans 14 amino acids. Germline V gene lookup returns CDR1 MNHNS and CDR2 SASEGT. The CDR3 is CASSEPARAYEQYF. As DNA, the CDR3 is TGTGCCAGCAGTGAACCCGCCCGGGCCTACGAGCAGTACTTC.

V gene TRBV9 combines with J gene TRBJ1-2; TRBD1 aligns across 7 bases. With V trimmed by 3 bases and J by 6 bases, 5 bases remained unmatched. Germline CDR1 is SGDLS and CDR2 is YYNGEE. The CDR3 has 13 amino acids. CDR3 DNA: TGTGCCAGCAGCGAAGGACAGGTAGATGGCTACACCTTC. Its translation: CASSEGQVDGYTF.

This chain joins TRBV4-2 and TRBJ1-6, with D possibly matching TRBD1 (5 bases). CDR1 and CDR2 (germline): LGHNA, YNFKEQ. The CDR3 is 15 amino acids. The V gene lost 2 bases and the J gene lost 10 bases, with 15 bases spanning the gap. CDR3 protein: CASSQSALGDSPLHF. CDR3 in DNA: TGTGCCAGCAGCCAAAGCGCCCTGGGGGACTCACCCCTCCACTTT.

Written as DNA, the CDR3 is TGTGCCAGCAGTTTGAGTTACAATGAGCAGTTCTTC. Its translation: CASSLSYNEQFF. The rearrangement joins TRBV28 to TRBJ2-1; the D is unclear. The CDR3 length is 12 residues. Trimming took 3 bases from V and 4 from J, leaving 4 bases between them. Germline V gene sequence: CDR1 MDHEN, CDR2 SYDVKM.

V is TRBV12-5 and J is TRBJ2-2; a possible D gene is TRBD1 (5 bases). Per the germline V gene, CDR1 is LGHNT and CDR2 is FRNRAP. The CDR3 length is 14 residues. V was cut by 7 bases and J by 4 bases, with 13 bases left in between. This CDR3 is CASAFDSSTGELFF. CDR3 coding DNA: TGTGCTAGTGCCTTTGACAGTTCCACCGGGGAGCTGTTTTTT.